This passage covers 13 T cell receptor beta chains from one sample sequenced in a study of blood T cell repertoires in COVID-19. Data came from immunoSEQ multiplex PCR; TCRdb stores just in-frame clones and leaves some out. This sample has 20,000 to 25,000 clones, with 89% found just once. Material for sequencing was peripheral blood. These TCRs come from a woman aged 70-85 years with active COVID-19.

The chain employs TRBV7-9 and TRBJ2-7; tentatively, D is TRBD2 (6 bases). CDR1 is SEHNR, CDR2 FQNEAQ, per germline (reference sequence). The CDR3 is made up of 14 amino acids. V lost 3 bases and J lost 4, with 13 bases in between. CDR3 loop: CASSFAGSDYEQYF. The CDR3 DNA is TGTGCCAGCAGCTTCGCGGGGTCAGATTACGAGCAGTACTTC.

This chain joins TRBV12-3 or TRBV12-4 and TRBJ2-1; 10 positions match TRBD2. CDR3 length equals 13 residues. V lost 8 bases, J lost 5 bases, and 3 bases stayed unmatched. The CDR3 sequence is CASQRGGNNEQFF. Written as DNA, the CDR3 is TGTGCCAGCCAGCGGGGGGGCAACAATGAGCAGTTCTTC.

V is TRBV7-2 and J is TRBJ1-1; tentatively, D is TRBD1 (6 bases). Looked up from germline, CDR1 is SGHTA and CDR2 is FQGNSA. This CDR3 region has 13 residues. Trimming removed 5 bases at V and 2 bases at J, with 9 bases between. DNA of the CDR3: TGTGCCAGCAGCCGGGACATTAACACTGAAGCTTTCTTT. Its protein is CASSRDINTEAFF. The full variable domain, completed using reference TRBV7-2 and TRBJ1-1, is GAGVSQSPSNKVTEKGKDVELRCDPISGHTALYWYRQSLGQGLEFLIYFQGNSAPDKSGLPSDRFSAERTGGSVSTLTIQRTQQEDSAVYLCASSRDINTEAFFGQGTRLTVV.

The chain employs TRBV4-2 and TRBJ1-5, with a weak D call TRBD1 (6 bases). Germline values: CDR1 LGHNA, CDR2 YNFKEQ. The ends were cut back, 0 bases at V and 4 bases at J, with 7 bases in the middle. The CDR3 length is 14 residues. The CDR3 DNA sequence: TGTGCCAGCAGCCAAGATCAGGGGAATCAGCCCCAGCATTTT. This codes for CASSQDQGNQPQHF.

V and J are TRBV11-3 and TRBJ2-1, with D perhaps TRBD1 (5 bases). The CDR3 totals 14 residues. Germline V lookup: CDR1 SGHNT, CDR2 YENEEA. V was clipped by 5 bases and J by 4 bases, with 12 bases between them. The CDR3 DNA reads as TGTGCCAGCAGCCTCCTAGGGGATTACAATGAGCAGTTCTTC. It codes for CASSLLGDYNEQFF.

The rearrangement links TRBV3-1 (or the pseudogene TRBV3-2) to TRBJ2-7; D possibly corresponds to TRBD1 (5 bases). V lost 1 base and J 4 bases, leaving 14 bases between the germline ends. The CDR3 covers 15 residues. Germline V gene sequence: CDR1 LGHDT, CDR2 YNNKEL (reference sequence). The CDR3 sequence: CASSQAEQVFYEQYF. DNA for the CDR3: TGTGCCAGCAGCCAAGCAGAACAGGTCTTTTACGAGCAGTACTTC.

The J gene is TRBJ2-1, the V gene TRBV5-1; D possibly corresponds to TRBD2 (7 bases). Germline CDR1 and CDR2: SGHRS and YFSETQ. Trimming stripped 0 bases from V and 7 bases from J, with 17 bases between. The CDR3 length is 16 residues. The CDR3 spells CASSLAVGGAINEQFF. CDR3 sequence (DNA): TGCGCCAGCAGCTTGGCCGTAGGGGGGGCTATTAATGAGCAGTTCTTC.

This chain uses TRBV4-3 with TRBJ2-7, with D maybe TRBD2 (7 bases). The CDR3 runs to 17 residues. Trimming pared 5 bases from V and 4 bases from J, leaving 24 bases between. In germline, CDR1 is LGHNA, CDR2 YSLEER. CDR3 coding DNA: TGCGCCAGCAGCGCTCAATGGGGGGGCCTGGGGTTTTACGAGCAGTACTTC. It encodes CASSAQWGGLGFYEQYF.

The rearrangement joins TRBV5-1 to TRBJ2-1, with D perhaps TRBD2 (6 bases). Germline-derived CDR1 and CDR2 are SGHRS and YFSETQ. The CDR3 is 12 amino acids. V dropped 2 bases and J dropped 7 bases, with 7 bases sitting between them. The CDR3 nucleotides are TGCGCCAGCAGCTTCAGCGGGAATGAGCAGTTCTTC. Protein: CASSFSGNEQFF.

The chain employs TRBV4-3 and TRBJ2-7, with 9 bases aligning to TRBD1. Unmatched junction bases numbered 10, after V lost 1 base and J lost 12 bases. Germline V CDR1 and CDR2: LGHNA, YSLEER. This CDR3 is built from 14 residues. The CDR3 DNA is TGCGCCAGCAGCCAAGGAGTGACAGGGGGTCGCCGGTACTTC. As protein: CASSQGVTGGRRYF.

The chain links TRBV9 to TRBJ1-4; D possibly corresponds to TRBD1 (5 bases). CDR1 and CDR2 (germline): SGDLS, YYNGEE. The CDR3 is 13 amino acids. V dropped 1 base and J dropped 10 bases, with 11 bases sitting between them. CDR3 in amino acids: CASSVTLGGKLFF. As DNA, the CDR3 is TGTGCCAGCAGCGTAACATTGGGGGGAAAACTGTTTTTT. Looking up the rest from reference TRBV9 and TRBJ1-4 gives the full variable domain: DSGVTQTPKHLITATGQRVTLRCSPRSGDLSVYWYQQSLDQGLQFLIQYYNGEERAKGNILERFSAQQFPDLHSELNLSSLELGDSALYFCASSVTLGGKLFFGSGTQLSVL.

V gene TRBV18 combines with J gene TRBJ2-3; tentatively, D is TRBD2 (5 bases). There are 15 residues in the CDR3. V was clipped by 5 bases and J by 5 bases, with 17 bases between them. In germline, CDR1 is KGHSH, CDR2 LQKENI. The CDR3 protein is CASSNSDPREDTQYF. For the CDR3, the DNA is TGTGCCAGCTCAAACTCGGACCCCCGGGAAGATACGCAGTATTTT. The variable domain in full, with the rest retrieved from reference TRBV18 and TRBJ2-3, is NAGVMQNPRHLVRRRGQEARLRCSPMKGHSHVYWYRQLPEEGLKFMVYLQKENIIDESGMPKERFSAEFPKEGPSILRIQQVVRGDSAAYFCASSNSDPREDTQYFGPGTRLTVL.

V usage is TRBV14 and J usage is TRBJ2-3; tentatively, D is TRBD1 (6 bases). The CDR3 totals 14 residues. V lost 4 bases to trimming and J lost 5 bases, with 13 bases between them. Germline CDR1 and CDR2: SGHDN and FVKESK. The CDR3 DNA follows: TGTGCCAGCAGCCTATTTCAGACAGGAGATACGCAGTATTTT. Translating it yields CASSLFQTGDTQYF.